This T cell receptor beta chain was identified during a study of shared clonotypes between healthy human individuals. Background on the study: The study drew on a couple of women and a few men aged 18 to 49 as donors.

Of note for this clone: Antigen: not known.

CDR1 and CDR2 (germline): KGHSH, LQKENI. V lost 2 bases and J lost 2, with 4 bases in between. The CDR3 spans 12 residues. The authors' processing: As immunoSEQ supplied junction-only sequences (without quality scores), filtering differed. TCRdb keeps only in-frame clones here, not all; method: immunoSEQ multiplex PCR. From that table come the V and J calls and clone size; the DNA was used to work out D and trimming. The sample consists of fewer than 1.6 million clones, about 98.5% of them appearing once. Overall study findings and caveats: Against clonotypes common to all four donors, non-shared ones had lower generation probabilities.

The TCR originated in a man under 40 in good health. Sequencing was done on a sample of naive CD4+ T cells sorted from blood. Subset defined: CD45RA+ positively selected. This chain uses TRBV18 with TRBJ2-7; D is ambiguous. In DNA, the CDR3 is TGTGCCAGCTCACCAAGGACCTACGAGCAGTACTTC. It codes for CASSPRTYEQYF.